Listed below are T cell receptor beta chains from one sample, sequenced in a study of vaccination and CD4 T cells after COVID-19. TCRdb analysed the PCR reads with MiXCR anew, one entry per CDR3 protein. The sample shows fewer than 20,000 distinct CDR3 sequences, around 45% of them seen only once. These receptors have no known antigen. Sequencing was performed on CD4+ T cells from blood, cultured in vitro, taken after SARS-CoV-2 vaccination. The receptors were sampled from a human donor who had recovered from COVID-19. Each CDR3 is given with its conserved first and last residue. Fields, in order: V gene, D gene, J gene, CDR3 length, clone size, CDR3 protein, CDR3 DNA. The D gene is left open where the match is weak. Expanded clones are given a class, and other clones once, few, many or no size at all.

v_gene: TRBV7-9; d_gene: -; j_gene: TRBJ2-7; len: 14; abundance: -; CDR3aa: CASSADTSRYEQYF; CDR3nt: TGCGCCAGCAGCGCGGACACATCCAGGTACGAGCAGTACTTC
v_gene: TRBV11-3; d_gene: -; j_gene: TRBJ2-2; len: 16; abundance: -; CDR3aa: CASSPPGTLNTGELFF; CDR3nt: TGTGCCAGCAGCCCTCCCGGGACATTGAACACCGGGGAGCTGTTTTTT
v_gene: TRBV5-1; d_gene: -; j_gene: TRBJ1-1; len: 14; abundance: -; CDR3aa: CASSLEAGTTEAFF; CDR3nt: TGCGCCAGCAGCTTGGAGGCAGGGACAACTGAAGCTTTCTTT
v_gene: TRBV7-2; d_gene: TRBD2; j_gene: TRBJ2-3; len: 15; abundance: -; CDR3aa: CASSLAPAGADTQYF; CDR3nt: TGTGCCAGCAGCTTAGCGCCGGCGGGAGCAGATACGCAGTATTTT
v_gene: TRBV27; d_gene: -; j_gene: TRBJ1-1; len: 13; abundance: few; CDR3aa: CASSWSTNTEAFF; CDR3nt: TGTGCCAGCAGTTGGAGTACGAACACTGAAGCTTTCTTT
v_gene: TRBV24-1; d_gene: TRBD1; j_gene: TRBJ2-1; len: 15; abundance: few; CDR3aa: CATSDSGTDNNEQFF; CDR3nt: TGTGCCACCAGTGACTCCGGGACAGATAACAATGAGCAGTTCTTC
v_gene: TRBV11-3; d_gene: TRBD1; j_gene: TRBJ1-2; len: 14; abundance: few; CDR3aa: CASSAGTGPYGYTF; CDR3nt: TGTGCCAGCAGCGCAGGGACAGGGCCTTATGGCTACACCTTC
v_gene: TRBV10-3; d_gene: -; j_gene: TRBJ2-7; len: 12; abundance: -; CDR3aa: CATSGNSYEQYF; CDR3nt: TGTGCCACCTCAGGGAACTCCTACGAGCAGTACTTC
v_gene: TRBV7-9; d_gene: TRBD2; j_gene: TRBJ2-6; len: 16; abundance: -; CDR3aa: CASGLAGGGGANVLTF; CDR3nt: TGTGCCAGCGGACTAGCGGGGGGAGGGGGGGCCAACGTCCTGACTTTC
v_gene: TRBV7-2; d_gene: TRBD1; j_gene: TRBJ1-1; len: 18; abundance: -; CDR3aa: CASSLAGQGSVRGTEAFF; CDR3nt: TGTGCCAGCAGCTTAGCGGGACAGGGGTCGGTACGGGGCACTGAAGCTTTCTTT
v_gene: TRBV5-3; d_gene: -; j_gene: TRBJ2-5; len: 15; abundance: -; CDR3aa: CASSFRATRGETQYF; CDR3nt: TGTGCCAGCAGCTTCAGGGCGACACGGGGGGAGACCCAGTACTTC
v_gene: TRBV27; d_gene: TRBD1; j_gene: TRBJ1-2; len: 15; abundance: -; CDR3aa: CASSVGTGEGYGYTF; CDR3nt: TGTGCCAGCAGTGTCGGGACAGGGGAGGGGTATGGCTACACCTTC
v_gene: TRBV7-2; d_gene: -; j_gene: TRBJ1-2; len: 13; abundance: -; CDR3aa: CASSLGRGWGYTF; CDR3nt: TGTGCCAGCAGCCTCGGACGAGGTTGGGGCTACACCTTC
v_gene: TRBV23-1; d_gene: -; j_gene: TRBJ1-1; len: 13; abundance: few; CDR3aa: CASSQEVDPRAFF; CDR3nt: TGCGCCAGCAGTCAAGAGGTTGACCCGAGGGCTTTCTTT
v_gene: TRBV11-2; d_gene: -; j_gene: TRBJ2-5; len: 12; abundance: -; CDR3aa: CASSFNKETQYF; CDR3nt: TGTGCCAGCAGCTTCAATAAAGAGACCCAGTACTTC
v_gene: TRBV5-1; d_gene: -; j_gene: TRBJ1-1; len: 13; abundance: -; CDR3aa: CANSRQGSTEAFF; CDR3nt: TGCGCCAACAGCCGCCAGGGATCCACTGAAGCTTTCTTT
v_gene: TRBV7-6; d_gene: TRBD1; j_gene: TRBJ2-2; len: 16; abundance: -; CDR3aa: CASTDRGSFSTGELFF; CDR3nt: TGTGCCAGCACTGACAGGGGCAGTTTCTCCACCGGGGAGCTGTTTTTT
v_gene: TRBV6-1; d_gene: TRBD1; j_gene: TRBJ1-5; len: 17; abundance: -; CDR3aa: CASSETGDRGGFQPQHF; CDR3nt: TGTGCCAGCAGTGAGACGGGGGACAGGGGGGGATTTCAGCCCCAGCATTTT
v_gene: TRBV6-1; d_gene: TRBD1; j_gene: TRBJ2-7; len: 15; abundance: few; CDR3aa: CASRVRTGDSYEQYF; CDR3nt: TGTGCCAGCAGGGTCCGGACAGGGGACTCCTACGAGCAGTACTTC
v_gene: TRBV2; d_gene: -; j_gene: TRBJ1-1; len: 15; abundance: -; CDR3aa: CASSLGVGRNTEAFF; CDR3nt: TGTGCCAGCAGCCTCGGGGTGGGTCGGAACACTGAAGCTTTCTTT
v_gene: TRBV6-1; d_gene: -; j_gene: TRBJ2-7; len: 13; abundance: -; CDR3aa: CASSETSGGEQYF; CDR3nt: TGTGCCAGCAGTGAGACATCCGGAGGGGAGCAGTACTTC
v_gene: TRBV12-3/TRBV12-4; d_gene: TRBD1; j_gene: TRBJ1-5; len: 13; abundance: -; CDR3aa: CASSVDRGRPQHF; CDR3nt: TGTGCCAGCAGTGTGGACAGGGGTCGGCCCCAGCATTTT
v_gene: TRBV7-9; d_gene: -; j_gene: TRBJ1-2; len: 14; abundance: -; CDR3aa: CASSRLSDNYGYTF; CDR3nt: TGTGCCAGCAGCCGACTGTCCGATAACTATGGCTACACCTTC
v_gene: TRBV7-8; d_gene: TRBD2; j_gene: TRBJ2-7; len: 14; abundance: few; CDR3aa: CATLPGREPREQYF; CDR3nt: TGTGCCACACTACCTGGGCGGGAGCCTAGGGAGCAGTACTTC
v_gene: TRBV6-1; d_gene: -; j_gene: TRBJ1-2; len: 13; abundance: -; CDR3aa: CASRALTNYGYTF; CDR3nt: TGTGCCAGCAGAGCTTTGACGAACTATGGCTACACCTTC